These 13 T cell receptor beta chains came from one sample sequenced in a study of blood T cell repertoires in COVID-19. Assay used: immunoSEQ multiplex PCR; TCRdb lists only in-frame clones, some missing. The sample comprises approximately 160,000 clones, over 75% of which are singletons, and approximately 9.9% rests with the top ten. Sequencing was performed on peripheral blood. Source of these receptors: a man aged 55 to 69 with active or convalescent COVID-19.

The rearrangement uses TRBV4-2 and TRBJ1-6; D is uncertain. Trimming removed 0 bases at V and 7 bases at J, with 7 bases between. The CDR3 is 14 amino acids. Per germline, CDR1 LGHNA and CDR2 YNFKEQ. The DNA of the CDR3 is TGTGCCAGCAGCCAAGAATCACAGAATTCACCCCTCCACTTT. Translating gives CASSQESQNSPLHF.

This clone was recorded a few times. CDR3 sequence: CASTREQGAPTQYF. CDR3 DNA: TGTGCCAGCACAAGGGAACAGGGGGCCCCTACGCAGTATTTT. J is TRBJ2-3 and V is TRBV5-6; 9 bases map to TRBD1. The ends lost 6 bases at V and 8 bases at J; junction bases unmatched: 10. CDR1 is SGHDT, CDR2 YYEEEE, per germline. The CDR3 sequence is 14 residues long.

The genes are TRBV25-1 and TRBJ2-3, with 11 bases lining up with TRBD1. In germline, CDR1 is MGHDK, CDR2 SYGVNS. The CDR3 totals 18 residues. V lost 2 bases, J lost 2 bases, and 9 bases stayed unmatched. CDR3 coding DNA: TGTGCCAGCAGTGAAACAGGGTGGGACAGGGGGTCCACAGATACGCAGTATTTT. This translates into CASSETGWDRGSTDTQYF.

CDR3 DNA: TGCGCCAGCAGCTTTACGCAGGACAGCTCCTACGAGCAGTACTTC. Translated: CASSFTQDSSYEQYF. The rearrangement joins TRBV5-1 to TRBJ2-7; TRBD1 is a possible D gene (6 bases). Germline assignment: CDR1 SGHRS and CDR2 YFSETQ. With 2 bases removed from V and 0 bases from J, the gap between germline ends came to 12 bases. This CDR3 contains 15 residues.

This clone was counted a few times. The chain joins TRBV6-2 or TRBV6-3 to TRBJ2-7; a possible D gene is TRBD1 (6 bases). Germline values: CDR1 MNHEY, CDR2 SVGEGT. This CDR3 spans 13 amino acids. Trimming stripped 6 bases from V and 2 bases from J, with 11 bases between. CDR3 loop: CASSVTGPYEQYF. The CDR3 bases are TGTGCCAGCAGCGTTACAGGGCCCTACGAGCAGTACTTC.

This chain connects TRBV6-5 to TRBJ2-1; TRBD1 aligns across 11 bases. Germline CDR1 MNHEY, CDR2 SVGAGI. V lost 2 bases, J lost 3 bases, and 3 bases stayed unmatched. The CDR3 runs to 16 residues. The CDR3 is CASSYTGTGGYNEQFF. DNA for the CDR3: TGTGCCAGCAGTTACACCGGGACAGGGGGCTACAATGAGCAGTTCTTC.

This rearrangement joins TRBV12-3 or TRBV12-4 to TRBJ1-2; D uncertain. Trimming took off 6 bases at V and 7 bases at J, with 12 bases between the two ends. This CDR3 has 12 amino acids. In nucleotides, the CDR3 is TGTGCCAGCAGCCCCACAGTTTTTGGCTACACCTTC. Its protein product is CASSPTVFGYTF.

The rearrangement uses TRBV9 and TRBJ2-7, with 7 bases identical to TRBD2. The CDR3 is made up of 16 amino acids. Germline assignment: CDR1 SGDLS and CDR2 YYNGEE. Trimming cost V 0 bases and J 0 bases; bases outside gene matches: 6. In DNA, the CDR3 is TGTGCCAGCAGCGTAGGGGGTAGCGGGCTCTCCTACGAGCAGTACTTC. This gives the protein CASSVGGSGLSYEQYF.

The chain joins TRBV19 to TRBJ2-7, with 9 bases identical to TRBD1. The germline V gene has CDR1 LNHDA and CDR2 SQIVND (reference sequence). The CDR3 runs 20 residues. The junction had 21 bases not matched to a gene; V was cut back by 3 bases and J by 3 bases. CDR3 region: CASSMGRDRDIKNLGYEQYF. CDR3 bases: TGTGCCAGTAGTATGGGGAGGGACAGGGACATTAAGAACCTTGGCTACGAGCAGTACTTC.

V usage is TRBV5-1 and J usage is TRBJ1-4; 9 nucleotides line up with TRBD1. J gave up 7 bases and V 0 bases, and 4 bases lay outside the gene matches. Germline V gene sequence: CDR1 SGHRS, CDR2 YFSETQ. CDR3 length: 15 residues. This CDR3 is CASSLGDRASEKLFF. CDR3 sequence (DNA): TGCGCCAGCAGCTTGGGGGACAGGGCCAGTGAAAAACTGTTTTTT. Variable domain in full (rest from reference TRBV5-1 and TRBJ1-4): KAGVTQTPRYLIKTRGQQVTLSCSPISGHRSVSWYQQTPGQGLQFLFEYFSETQRNKGNFPGRFSGRQFSNSRSEMNVSTLELGDSALYLCASSLGDRASEKLFFGSGTQLSVL.

This chain connects TRBV18 to TRBJ2-3; no clear D gene. This CDR3 region has 13 residues. V was pared by 4 bases and J by 0 bases, with 5 bases between. Germline CDR1 reads KGHSH; CDR2 reads LQKENI. The CDR3 nucleotides read TGTGCCAGCTCACTTTCTAGCACAGATACGCAGTATTTT. As protein: CASSLSSTDTQYF.

The chain recombines TRBV10-3 with TRBJ1-5, with 8 bases identical to TRBD1. The CDR3 has 13 residues. The ends lost 10 bases at V and 7 bases at J; junction bases unmatched: 9. Germline-derived CDR1 and CDR2 are ENHRY and SYGVKD. The CDR3 protein is CATGGGGRQPQHF. DNA for the CDR3: TGTGCCACAGGGGGCGGGGGCAGGCAGCCCCAGCATTTT.

This chain connects TRBV5-4 to TRBJ2-1; D gene uncertain. This CDR3 is 11 amino acids long. In germline, CDR1 is SGHNT, CDR2 YYREEE (reference sequence). V lost 4 bases and J 14 bases, leaving 13 bases between the germline ends. In nucleotides, the CDR3 is TGTGCCAGCAGCCAGAGTCTGGAGAAGTTCTTC. It yields the protein CASSQSLEKFF.